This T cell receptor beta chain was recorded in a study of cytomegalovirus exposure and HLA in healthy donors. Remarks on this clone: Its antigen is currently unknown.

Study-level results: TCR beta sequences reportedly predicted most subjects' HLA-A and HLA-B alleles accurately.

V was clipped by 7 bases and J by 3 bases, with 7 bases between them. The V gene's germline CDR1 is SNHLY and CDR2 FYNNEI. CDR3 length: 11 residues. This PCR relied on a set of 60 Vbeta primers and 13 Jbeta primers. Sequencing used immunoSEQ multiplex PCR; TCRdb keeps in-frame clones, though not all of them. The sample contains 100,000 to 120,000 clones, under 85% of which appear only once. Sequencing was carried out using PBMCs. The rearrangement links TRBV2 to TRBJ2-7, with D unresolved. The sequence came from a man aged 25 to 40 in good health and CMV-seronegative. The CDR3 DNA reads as TGTGCCAGCACTTATATCTACGAGCAGTACTTC. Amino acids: CASTYIYEQYF.